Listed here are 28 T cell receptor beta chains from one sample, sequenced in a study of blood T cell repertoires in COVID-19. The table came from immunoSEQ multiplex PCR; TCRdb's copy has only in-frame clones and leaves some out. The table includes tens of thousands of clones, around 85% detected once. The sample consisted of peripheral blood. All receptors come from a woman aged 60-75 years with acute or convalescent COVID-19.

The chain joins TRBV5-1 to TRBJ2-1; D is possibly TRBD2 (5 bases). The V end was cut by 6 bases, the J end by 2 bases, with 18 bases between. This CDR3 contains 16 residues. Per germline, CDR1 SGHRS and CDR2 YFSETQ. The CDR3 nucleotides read TGCGCCAGCATCCCTGGATGGGGAGATACCTACAATGAGCAGTTCTTC. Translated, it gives CASIPGWGDTYNEQFF.

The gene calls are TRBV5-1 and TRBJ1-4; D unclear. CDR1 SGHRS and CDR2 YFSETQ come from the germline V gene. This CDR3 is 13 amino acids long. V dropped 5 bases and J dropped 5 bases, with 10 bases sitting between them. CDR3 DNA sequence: TGCGCCAGCAGATGGCAGAGGAATGAAAAACTGTTTTTT. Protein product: CASRWQRNEKLFF.

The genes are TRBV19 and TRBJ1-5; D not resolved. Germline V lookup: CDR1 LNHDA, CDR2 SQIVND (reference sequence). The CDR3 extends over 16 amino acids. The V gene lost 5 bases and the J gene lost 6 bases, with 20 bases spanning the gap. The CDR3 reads CASSPDRQVPLQPQHF. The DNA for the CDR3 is TGTGCCAGTAGTCCGGATCGGCAGGTGCCCCTTCAGCCCCAGCATTTT.

CDR3 DNA sequence: TGTGCCAGCAGCGACAGGGGAATGGGCTACACCTTC. The encoded protein is CASSDRGMGYTF. The chain carries TRBV6-5 and TRBJ1-2; 8 positions agree with TRBD1. V trimming: 6 bases; J trimming: 8 bases; junction bases outside the gene matches: 5. The CDR3 sequence is 12 residues long. Germline assignment: CDR1 MNHEY and CDR2 SVGAGI.

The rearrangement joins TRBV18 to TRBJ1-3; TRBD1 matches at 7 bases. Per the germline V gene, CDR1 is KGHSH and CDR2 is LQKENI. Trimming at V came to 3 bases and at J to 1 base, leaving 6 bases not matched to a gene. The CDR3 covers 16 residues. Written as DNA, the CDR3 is TGTGCCAGCTCACCTTCGGGACAGCCATCTGGAAACACCATATATTTT. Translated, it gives CASSPSGQPSGNTIYF.

DNA for the CDR3: TGTGCCAGCAGCCAAGAAAAGAGTAGCTCCATATATTTT. Protein product: CASSQEKSSSIYF. The chain carries TRBV3-1 (or the pseudogene TRBV3-2) and TRBJ1-3; D uncertain. The ends were cut back, 0 bases at V and 11 bases at J, with 11 bases in the middle. Germline lookup yields CDR1 LGHDT and CDR2 YNNKEL (reference sequence). The CDR3 is 13 amino acids.

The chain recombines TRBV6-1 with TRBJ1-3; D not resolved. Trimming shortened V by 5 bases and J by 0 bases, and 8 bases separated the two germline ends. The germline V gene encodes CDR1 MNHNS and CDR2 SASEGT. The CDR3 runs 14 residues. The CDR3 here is CASSYHSSGNTIYF. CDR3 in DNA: TGTGCCAGCAGTTATCACAGCTCTGGAAACACCATATATTTT.

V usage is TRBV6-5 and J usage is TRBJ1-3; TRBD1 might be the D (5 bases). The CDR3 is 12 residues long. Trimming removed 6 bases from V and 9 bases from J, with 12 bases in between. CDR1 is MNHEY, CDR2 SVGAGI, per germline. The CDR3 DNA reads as TGTGCCAGCAGAACCCGGGGGGGCACCATATATTTT. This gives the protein CASRTRGGTIYF.

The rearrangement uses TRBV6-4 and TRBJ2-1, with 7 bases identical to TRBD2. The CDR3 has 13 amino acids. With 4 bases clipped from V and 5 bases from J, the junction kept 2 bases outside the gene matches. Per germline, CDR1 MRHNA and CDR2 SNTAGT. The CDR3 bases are TGTGCCAGCAGTGCTGGGAGGGACAATGAGCAGTTCTTC. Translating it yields CASSAGRDNEQFF.

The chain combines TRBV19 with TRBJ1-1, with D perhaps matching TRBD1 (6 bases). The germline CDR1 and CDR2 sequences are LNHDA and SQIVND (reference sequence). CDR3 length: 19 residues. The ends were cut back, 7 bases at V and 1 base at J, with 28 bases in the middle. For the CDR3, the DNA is TGTGCCAGTACCGATCTTTTGGGGGCTCGGGGAAGGAGGAACACTGAAGCTTTCTTT. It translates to CASTDLLGARGRRNTEAFF.

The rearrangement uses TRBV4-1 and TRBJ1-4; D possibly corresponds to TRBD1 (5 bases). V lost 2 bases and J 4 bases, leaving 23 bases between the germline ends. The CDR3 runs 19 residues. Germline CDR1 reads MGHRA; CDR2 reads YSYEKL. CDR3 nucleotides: TGCGCCAGCAGCCAAAACCCCCCTAAAGACAGCCCATTTAATGAAAAACTGTTTTTT. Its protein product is CASSQNPPKDSPFNEKLFF.

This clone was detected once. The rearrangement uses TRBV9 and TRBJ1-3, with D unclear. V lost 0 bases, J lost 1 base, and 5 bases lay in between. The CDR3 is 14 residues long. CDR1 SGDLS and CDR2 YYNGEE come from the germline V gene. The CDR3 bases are TGTGCCAGCAGCGTAGAAGCTTCTGGAAACACCATATATTTT. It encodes CASSVEASGNTIYF.

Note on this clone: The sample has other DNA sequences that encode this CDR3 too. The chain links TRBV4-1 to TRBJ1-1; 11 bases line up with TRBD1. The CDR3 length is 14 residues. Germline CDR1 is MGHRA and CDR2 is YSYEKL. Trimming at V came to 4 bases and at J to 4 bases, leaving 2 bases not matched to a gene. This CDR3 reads CASSPGQGGTEAFF. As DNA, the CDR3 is TGCGCCAGCAGCCCGGGACAGGGGGGCACTGAAGCTTTCTTT.

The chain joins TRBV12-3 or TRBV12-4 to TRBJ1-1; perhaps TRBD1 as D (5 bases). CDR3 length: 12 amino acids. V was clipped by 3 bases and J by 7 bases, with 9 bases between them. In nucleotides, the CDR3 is TGTGCCAGCAGTTTGGGGGGTTTTGAAGCTTTCTTT. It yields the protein CASSLGGFEAFF.

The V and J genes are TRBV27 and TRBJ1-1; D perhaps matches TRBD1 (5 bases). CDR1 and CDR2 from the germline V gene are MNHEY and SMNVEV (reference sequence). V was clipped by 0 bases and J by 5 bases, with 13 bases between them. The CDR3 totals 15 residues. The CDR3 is CASSLSAGHGTEAFF. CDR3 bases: TGTGCCAGCAGTTTATCGGCAGGGCATGGGACTGAAGCTTTCTTT.

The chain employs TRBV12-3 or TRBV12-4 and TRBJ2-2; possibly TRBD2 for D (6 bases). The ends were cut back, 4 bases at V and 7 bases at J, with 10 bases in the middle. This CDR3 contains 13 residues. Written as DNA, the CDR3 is TGTGCCAGCAGTTGGAGGGATCTCGGGGAGCTGTTTTTT. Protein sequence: CASSWRDLGELFF.

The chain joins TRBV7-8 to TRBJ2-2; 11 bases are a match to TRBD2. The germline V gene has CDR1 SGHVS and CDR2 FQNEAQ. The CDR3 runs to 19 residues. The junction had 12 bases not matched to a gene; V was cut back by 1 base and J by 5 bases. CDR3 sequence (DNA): TGTGCCAGCAGCTTAGTGGTAGCGGGGGGGCTGACAAGGACCGGGGAGCTGTTTTTT. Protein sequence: CASSLVVAGGLTRTGELFF.

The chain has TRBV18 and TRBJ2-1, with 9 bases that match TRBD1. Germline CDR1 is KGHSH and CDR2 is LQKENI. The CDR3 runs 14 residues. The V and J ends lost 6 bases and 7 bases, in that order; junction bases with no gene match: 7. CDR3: CASSPGTGLNEQFF. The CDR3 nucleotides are TGTGCCAGCTCTCCCGGGACAGGGCTTAATGAGCAGTTCTTC.

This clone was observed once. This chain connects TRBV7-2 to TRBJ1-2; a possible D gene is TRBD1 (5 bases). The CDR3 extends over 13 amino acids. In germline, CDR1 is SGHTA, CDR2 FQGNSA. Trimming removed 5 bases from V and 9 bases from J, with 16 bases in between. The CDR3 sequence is CASSGTGGRSYTF. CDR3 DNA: TGTGCCAGCAGCGGCACGGGGGGAAGGAGCTACACCTTC.

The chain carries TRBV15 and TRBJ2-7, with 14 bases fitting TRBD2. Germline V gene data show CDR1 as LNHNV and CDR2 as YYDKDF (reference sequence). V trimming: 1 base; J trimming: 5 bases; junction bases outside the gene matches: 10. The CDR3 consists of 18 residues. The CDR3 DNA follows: TGTGCCACCAGCAGAGGGTATGGGACTAGCGGGAGAAGTAACGAGCAGTACTTC. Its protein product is CATSRGYGTSGRSNEQYF.

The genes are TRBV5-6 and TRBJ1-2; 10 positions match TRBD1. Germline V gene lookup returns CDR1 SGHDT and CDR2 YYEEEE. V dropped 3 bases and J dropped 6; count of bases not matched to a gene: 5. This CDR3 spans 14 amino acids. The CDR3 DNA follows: TGTGCCAGCAGCTCCCCAGGACAGGGGGATGGCTACACCTTC. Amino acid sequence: CASSSPGQGDGYTF.

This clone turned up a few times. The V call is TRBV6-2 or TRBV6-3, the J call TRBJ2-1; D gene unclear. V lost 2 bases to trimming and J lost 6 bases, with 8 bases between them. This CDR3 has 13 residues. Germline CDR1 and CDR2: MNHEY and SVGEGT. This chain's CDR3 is CASSYGPTNEQFF. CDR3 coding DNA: TGTGCCAGCAGTTACGGGCCGACCAATGAGCAGTTCTTC.

The CDR3 sequence is CSAHRGQGTEAFF. In DNA, the CDR3 is TGCAGCGCCCACAGGGGGCAGGGCACTGAAGCTTTCTTT. The V call is TRBV29-1, the J call TRBJ1-1, with TRBD1 identical over 9 bases. The V and J ends lost 7 bases and 4 bases, in that order; junction bases with no gene match: 7. Per the germline V gene, CDR1 is SQVTM and CDR2 is ANQGSEA. The CDR3 sequence is 13 residues long.

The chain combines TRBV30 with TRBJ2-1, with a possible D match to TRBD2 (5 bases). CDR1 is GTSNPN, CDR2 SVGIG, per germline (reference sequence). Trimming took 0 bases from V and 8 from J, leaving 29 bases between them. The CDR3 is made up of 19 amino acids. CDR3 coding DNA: TGTGCCTGGAGTGTAAGGTTGCGGGCACCCCGGACGAGAGAGGATGAGCAGTTCTTC. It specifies CAWSVRLRAPRTREDEQFF.

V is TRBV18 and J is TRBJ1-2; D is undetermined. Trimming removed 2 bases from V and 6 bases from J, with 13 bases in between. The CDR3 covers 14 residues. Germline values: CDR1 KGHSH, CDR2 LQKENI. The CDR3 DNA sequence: TGTGCCAGCTCACCAGCGGTCGAGCAGAATGGCTACACCTTC. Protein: CASSPAVEQNGYTF.

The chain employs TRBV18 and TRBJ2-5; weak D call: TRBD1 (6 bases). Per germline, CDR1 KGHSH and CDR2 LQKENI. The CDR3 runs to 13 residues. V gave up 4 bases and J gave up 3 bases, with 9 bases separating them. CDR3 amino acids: CASSLDRKETQYF. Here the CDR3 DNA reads TGTGCCAGCTCACTCGACAGGAAAGAGACCCAGTACTTC.

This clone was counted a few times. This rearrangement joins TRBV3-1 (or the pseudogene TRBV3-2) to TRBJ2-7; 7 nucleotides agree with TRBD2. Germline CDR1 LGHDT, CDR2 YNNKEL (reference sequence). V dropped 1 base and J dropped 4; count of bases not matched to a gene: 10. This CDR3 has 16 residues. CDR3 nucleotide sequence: TGTGCCAGCAGCCAAGCCCCTTGGGGGGGGATTTACGAGCAGTACTTC. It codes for CASSQAPWGGIYEQYF.

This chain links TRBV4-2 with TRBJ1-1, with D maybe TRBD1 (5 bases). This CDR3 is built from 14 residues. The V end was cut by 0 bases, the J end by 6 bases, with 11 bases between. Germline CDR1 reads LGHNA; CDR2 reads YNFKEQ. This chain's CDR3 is CASSQDGGVAEAFF. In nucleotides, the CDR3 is TGTGCCAGCAGCCAAGATGGGGGGGTCGCTGAAGCTTTCTTT.